A selection of T cell receptor beta chains follows, all from one sample in a study of blood T cell repertoires in COVID-19. The method was immunoSEQ multiplex PCR; TCRdb's version includes in-frame clones alone and lacks a portion of them. This sample has about 220,000 clones, with around 90% found just once. Sequencing used PBMCs or T cells enriched from blood (not recorded which). Receptors were obtained from a woman aged 25 to 39 with acute COVID-19. Each CDR3 is given with its conserved first and last residue. A D gene is named only where the DNA matches it firmly. A clone size is listed for some rows: how often the clone was seen (once, few, many), or a class if it is expanded.

V: TRBV19
size: -
J: TRBJ2-1
D: -
CDR3: CASTGTLSSYNEQFF
DNA: TGTGCCAGCACCGGGACTCTTAGCTCCTACAATGAGCAGTTCTTC

V: TRBV19
size: -
J: TRBJ2-7
D: -
CDR3: CASSIGRESYEQYF
DNA: TGTGCCAGTAGTATAGGCCGAGAGTCCTACGAGCAGTACTTC

V: TRBV25-1
size: -
J: TRBJ1-2
D: -
CDR3: CASIPSGLIYNYGYTF
DNA: TGTGCCAGTATCCCCTCGGGACTGATTTATAACTATGGCTACACCTTC

V: TRBV11-2
size: -
J: TRBJ2-7
D: TRBD1
CDR3: CASSSITGAYEQYF
DNA: TGTGCCAGCAGCTCCATCACAGGGGCCTACGAGCAGTACTTC

V: TRBV5-1
size: -
J: TRBJ2-3
D: TRBD1
CDR3: CASSAGQGKDTQYF
DNA: TGCGCCAGCAGCGCTGGACAGGGAAAGGATACGCAGTATTTT

V: TRBV7-2
size: -
J: TRBJ2-1
D: TRBD2
CDR3: CASSFGTSGGISSYNEQFF
DNA: TGTGCCAGCAGCTTCGGGACTAGCGGGGGAATTAGCTCCTACAATGAGCAGTTCTTC

V: TRBV30
size: -
J: TRBJ1-6
D: -
CDR3: CAWSVTGGGSPLHF
DNA: TGTGCCTGGAGTGTAACCGGCGGGGGTTCACCCCTCCACTTT

V: TRBV19
size: -
J: TRBJ2-7
D: TRBD1
CDR3: CASSITGGEEQYF
DNA: TGTGCCAGTAGTATTACAGGGGGAGAGGAGCAGTACTTC

V: TRBV25-1
size: few
J: TRBJ1-2
D: -
CDR3: CASSDRGPYGYTF
DNA: TGTGCCAGCAGTGACAGGGGCCCCTATGGCTACACCTTC

V: TRBV3-1/TRBV3-2
size: few
J: TRBJ1-2
D: TRBD1
CDR3: CASSHRTGEYGYTF
DNA: TGTGCCAGCAGCCACCGGACAGGGGAGTATGGCTACACCTTC

V: TRBV7-2
size: -
J: TRBJ2-7
D: -
CDR3: CASSFPSSYEQYF
DNA: TGTGCCAGCAGCTTCCCCTCCTCCTACGAGCAGTACTTC

V: TRBV4-1
size: -
J: TRBJ1-5
D: -
CDR3: CASSLPGYNQPQHF
DNA: TGCGCCAGCAGCCTACCAGGGTACAATCAGCCCCAGCATTTT

V: TRBV19
size: -
J: TRBJ2-5
D: TRBD2
CDR3: CASSIQRGGRETQYF
DNA: TGTGCCAGTAGTATACAGCGGGGGGGCAGGGAGACCCAGTACTTC

V: TRBV7-2
size: -
J: TRBJ1-1
D: -
CDR3: CASRPRLTNTEAFF
DNA: TGTGCCAGCAGACCCAGGCTTACCAACACTGAAGCTTTCTTT

V: TRBV25-1
size: -
J: TRBJ1-5
D: -
CDR3: CASSEPGASNQPQHF
DNA: TGTGCCAGCAGTGAGCCAGGGGCCAGCAATCAGCCCCAGCATTTT

V: TRBV5-6
size: -
J: TRBJ2-1
D: TRBD1
CDR3: CASSFSGTGWHEQFF
DNA: TGTGCCAGCAGCTTCTCTGGGACAGGCTGGCATGAGCAGTTCTTC

V: TRBV6-5
size: -
J: TRBJ1-1
D: -
CDR3: CASSLYRDPNTEAFF
DNA: TGTGCCAGCAGTTTATACAGGGACCCGAACACTGAAGCTTTCTTT

V: TRBV7-9
size: once
J: TRBJ2-7
D: TRBD2
CDR3: CASSLTLSGGYEQYF
DNA: TGTGCCAGCAGCTTAACCCTCTCCGGGGGGTACGAGCAGTACTTC

V: TRBV7-8
size: -
J: TRBJ2-7
D: -
CDR3: CASSLRATYEQYF
DNA: TGTGCCAGCAGCTTGAGAGCTACCTACGAGCAGTACTTC

V: TRBV27
size: once
J: TRBJ1-4
D: -
CDR3: CASSLGLGGEKLFF
DNA: TGTGCCAGCAGTTTGGGTTTAGGGGGAGAAAAACTGTTTTTT

V: TRBV19
size: -
J: TRBJ1-1
D: -
CDR3: CASGFIGARTEAFF
DNA: TGTGCCAGTGGATTCATTGGGGCTCGGACTGAAGCTTTCTTT

V: TRBV5-1
size: -
J: TRBJ2-5
D: -
CDR3: CASSLERQEQETQYF
DNA: TGCGCCAGCAGCTTGGAGAGACAGGAGCAAGAGACCCAGTACTTC

V: TRBV6-5
size: -
J: TRBJ1-2
D: TRBD1
CDR3: CASRRTGSYGYTF
DNA: TGTGCCAGCCGCCGGACAGGGAGCTATGGCTACACCTTC

V: TRBV11-2
size: -
J: TRBJ2-3
D: -
CDR3: CASSSDSTDTQYF
DNA: TGTGCCAGCAGCTCGGACTCGACAGATACGCAGTATTTT

V: TRBV4-1
size: -
J: TRBJ2-5
D: -
CDR3: CASSQRETQYF
DNA: TGCGCCAGCAGCCAGCGAGAGACCCAGTACTTC

V: TRBV19
size: -
J: TRBJ2-5
D: TRBD2
CDR3: CASSHRLAGEETQYF
DNA: TGTGCCAGTAGTCACCGACTAGCGGGGGAAGAGACCCAGTACTTC

V: TRBV6-6
size: -
J: TRBJ1-1
D: -
CDR3: CASSYSRVNTEAFF
DNA: TGTGCCAGCAGTTACTCGAGAGTGAACACTGAAGCTTTCTTT